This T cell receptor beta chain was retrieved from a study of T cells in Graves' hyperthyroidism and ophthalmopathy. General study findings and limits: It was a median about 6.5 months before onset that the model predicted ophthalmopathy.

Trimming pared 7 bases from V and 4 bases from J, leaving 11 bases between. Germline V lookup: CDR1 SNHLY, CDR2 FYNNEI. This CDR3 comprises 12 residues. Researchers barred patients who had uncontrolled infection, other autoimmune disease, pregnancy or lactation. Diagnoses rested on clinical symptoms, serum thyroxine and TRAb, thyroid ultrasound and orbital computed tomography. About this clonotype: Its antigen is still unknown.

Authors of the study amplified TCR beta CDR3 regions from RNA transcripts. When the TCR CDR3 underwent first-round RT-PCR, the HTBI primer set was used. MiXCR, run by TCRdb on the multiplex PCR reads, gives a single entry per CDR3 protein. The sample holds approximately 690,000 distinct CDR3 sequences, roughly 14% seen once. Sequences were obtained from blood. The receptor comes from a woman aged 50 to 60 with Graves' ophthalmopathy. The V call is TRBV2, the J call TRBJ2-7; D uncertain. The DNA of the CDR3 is TGTGCCAGCACCTCAAAGATTTACGAGCAGTACTTC. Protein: CASTSKIYEQYF.